The clone carrying this T cell receptor (beta chain) was seen only a few times. The authors' processing: Reference gene primer amplification gave nucleated cell count estimates. Some clones are missing from TCRdb's copy, which holds only in-frame ones; the method was immunoSEQ multiplex PCR. The DNA was the basis for D and trimming; V, J and clone size are from that table. The sample contains some 400,000 clones, about 90% of which appear only once. The data derive from a study of blood T cell repertoires in COVID-19. Looking at the study overall: COVID-19 samples, acute and convalescent, were from the United States, Italy and Spain. From T cells, B-cell-depleted T cells, or PBMCs came the material, which was cDNA or gDNA.

The CDR3 has 14 residues. CDR1 and CDR2 (germline): SGHRS, YFSETQ. V dropped 4 bases and J dropped 2 bases, with 10 bases sitting between them. This clonotype was sampled from a young man with active or convalescent COVID-19. The chain employs TRBV5-1 and TRBJ1-5, with TRBD1 as a possible D gene (6 bases). Sequencing was done on a sample of peripheral blood. CDR3 sequence: CASSRAGGNQPQHF. The CDR3 DNA is TGCGCCAGCAGCAGGGCAGGGGGCAATCAGCCCCAGCATTTT.